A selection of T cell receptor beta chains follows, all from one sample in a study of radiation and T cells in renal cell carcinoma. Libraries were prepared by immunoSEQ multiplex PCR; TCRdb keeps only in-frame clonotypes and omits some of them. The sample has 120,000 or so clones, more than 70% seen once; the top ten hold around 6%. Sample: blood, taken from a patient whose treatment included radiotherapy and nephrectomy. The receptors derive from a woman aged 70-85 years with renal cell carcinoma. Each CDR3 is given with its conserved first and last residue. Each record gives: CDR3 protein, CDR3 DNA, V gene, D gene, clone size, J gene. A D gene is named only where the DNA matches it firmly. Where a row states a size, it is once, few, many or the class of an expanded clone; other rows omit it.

CASSQEVPDRDTEAFF | TGTGCCAGCAGCCAAGAAGTCCCGGACAGGGACACTGAAGCTTTCTTT | TRBV14 | TRBD1 | . | TRBJ1-1
CASSPGGASDEQFF | TGTGCCAGCAGCCCGGGGGGGGCCAGCGATGAGCAGTTCTTC | TRBV11-3 | TRBD2 | . | TRBJ2-1
CASSVRSTNEKLFF | TGTGCCAGCAGCGTCCGTTCAACTAATGAAAAACTGTTTTTT | TRBV7-9 | . | . | TRBJ1-4
CASRTPGGVLGNTIYF | TGTGCCAGCAGGACACCCGGGGGGGTGTTAGGAAACACCATATATTTT | TRBV2 | . | . | TRBJ1-3
CASSISSSGLQETQYF | TGTGCCAGTAGTATCTCGAGTTCGGGGCTCCAAGAGACCCAGTACTTC | TRBV19 | . | . | TRBJ2-5
CASRGRNYGYTF | TGTGCCAGCAGAGGCAGGAACTATGGCTACACCTTC | TRBV2 | . | once | TRBJ1-2
CASSPGLLGNEQFF | TGTGCCAGCAGCCCAGGACTACTCGGCAATGAGCAGTTCTTC | TRBV7-9 | . | . | TRBJ2-1
CASSEQGPGGTIYF | TGTGCCAGCAGTGAACAGGGGCCGGGAGGCACCATATATTTT | TRBV25-1 | . | medium-sized | TRBJ1-3
CASTRQVRDSPLHF | TGTGCCAGCACCAGACAGGTCCGGGATTCACCCCTCCACTTT | TRBV7-9 | . | . | TRBJ1-6
CASSLAGVAGELFF | TGTGCCAGCAGCTTGGCGGGGGTGGCCGGGGAGCTGTTTTTT | TRBV5-6 | . | . | TRBJ2-2
CASSFSSTDNYGYTF | TGTGCCAGCAGTTTTTCCTCCACTGATAACTATGGCTACACCTTC | TRBV28 | . | . | TRBJ1-2
CASSRAGLLQETQYF | TGTGCCAGCAGCCGGGCGGGACTTCTCCAAGAGACCCAGTACTTC | TRBV7-9 | . | . | TRBJ2-5
CASSWGQGQAEAFF | TGTGCCAGCAGCTGGGGACAGGGTCAAGCTGAAGCTTTCTTT | TRBV7-3 | TRBD1 | few | TRBJ1-1
CASSSRGTQYF | TGCGCCAGCAGCTCCCGGGGGACCCAGTACTTC | TRBV5-1 | . | . | TRBJ2-5
CAISETADYGYTF | TGTGCCATCAGTGAGACGGCAGACTATGGCTACACCTTC | TRBV10-3 | . | . | TRBJ1-2
CASSVGIIRTEAFF | TGTGCCAGCAGCGTAGGTATCATACGTACTGAAGCTTTCTTT | TRBV9 | . | . | TRBJ1-1
CASSLGGPTGSPLHF | TGTGCCAGCAGCTTGGGAGGACCCACTGGGTCACCCCTCCACTTT | TRBV5-5 | . | many | TRBJ1-6
CASSETIEQYF | TGTGCCAGCAGTGAGACGATCGAGCAGTACTTC | TRBV2 | . | . | TRBJ2-7
CASTTGSGNYNEQFF | TGTGCCAGCACCACGGGGTCGGGCAACTACAATGAGCAGTTCTTC | TRBV7-3 | . | . | TRBJ2-1
CASSEGLASGELFF | TGTGCCAGCAGTGAGGGGCTAGCGTCGGGGGAGCTGTTTTTT | TRBV6-4 | . | . | TRBJ2-2
CSVDKGSGETQYF | TGCAGCGTTGACAAAGGGTCCGGCGAGACCCAGTACTTC | TRBV29-1 | . | . | TRBJ2-5
CASSLQISYNEQFF | TGTGCCAGCAGCTTACAGATCTCCTACAATGAGCAGTTCTTC | TRBV7-8 | . | . | TRBJ2-1
CSGKTNEKLFF | TGCAGTGGAAAGACTAATGAAAAACTGTTTTTT | TRBV20-1 | . | few | TRBJ1-4
CASSLPQGMNTGELFF | TGTGCCAGCAGTCTACCTCAGGGAATGAACACCGGGGAGCTGTTTTTT | TRBV28 | . | . | TRBJ2-2
CASSLAGGTTYGYTF | TGTGCCAGCAGCTTAGCGGGCGGGACTACCTATGGCTACACCTTC | TRBV7-2 | . | . | TRBJ1-2
CATSRDRSNGNTIYF | TGTGCCACCAGCAGAGATAGGAGTAATGGAAACACCATATATTTT | TRBV15 | . | . | TRBJ1-3
CASSQVGGAGSDTQYF | TGCGCCAGCAGCCAAGTAGGGGGCGCGGGCTCAGATACGCAGTATTTT | TRBV4-3 | TRBD1 | . | TRBJ2-3
CASSLGPNTEAFF | TGTGCCAGCAGCTTAGGCCCCAACACTGAAGCTTTCTTT | TRBV5-5 | . | . | TRBJ1-1
CASMIGTANQPQHF | TGTGCCAGCATGATCGGGACAGCAAATCAGCCCCAGCATTTT | TRBV2 | TRBD1 | . | TRBJ1-5
CASKPGTAYEQYF | TGTGCCAGCAAGCCCGGGACAGCCTACGAGCAGTACTTC | TRBV7-8 | TRBD1 | . | TRBJ2-7
CATSRGFLPEQYF | TGTGCCACCAGCAGAGGGTTCCTCCCCGAGCAGTACTTC | TRBV15 | . | . | TRBJ2-7
CASSSGQGVHYGYTF | TGCGCCAGCAGCTCCGGACAGGGGGTACACTATGGCTACACCTTC | TRBV5-1 | TRBD1 | . | TRBJ1-2
CASSYSTPNTGELFF | TGTGCCAGCAGTTACTCCACCCCGAACACCGGGGAGCTGTTTTTT | TRBV6-5 | . | . | TRBJ2-2
CASSGLDKPNYGYTF | TGTGCCAGTAGTGGACTTGACAAACCTAACTATGGCTACACCTTC | TRBV19 | . | . | TRBJ1-2
CASSLTLNTEAFF | TGCGCCAGCAGCTTAACCTTGAACACTGAAGCTTTCTTT | TRBV5-1 | . | . | TRBJ1-1
CASSLPGQPRRLATNEKLFF | TGTGCCAGCAGTTTGCCGGGACAGCCGCGTCGCCTTGCAACTAATGAAAAACTGTTTTTT | TRBV28 | TRBD1 | once | TRBJ1-4
CASSYLGGGGGYTF | TGTGCCAGCAGTTACCTTGGGGGAGGCGGCGGCTACACCTTC | TRBV2 | . | . | TRBJ1-2
CASSQDGSGGPRDTQYF | TGCGCCAGCAGCCAAGATGGTAGCGGGGGACCAAGGGATACGCAGTATTTT | TRBV4-1 | TRBD2 | . | TRBJ2-3
CASSGDYLTEAFF | TGTGCCAGCAGCGGAGATTACCTCACTGAAGCTTTCTTT | TRBV14 | . | . | TRBJ1-1
CSVRPNTEAFF | TGCAGCGTTCGGCCGAACACTGAAGCTTTCTTT | TRBV29-1 | . | few | TRBJ1-1
CASSSWDRGRDNEQFF | TGTGCCAGCAGCTCCTGGGACAGGGGCCGGGACAATGAGCAGTTCTTC | TRBV11-2 | TRBD1 | . | TRBJ2-1
CASSLAHSTDTEAFF | TGTGCCAGCAGCTTAGCGCACAGTACCGACACTGAAGCTTTCTTT | TRBV7-2 | . | . | TRBJ1-1
CSALVGETQYF | TGCAGTGCCCTGGTGGGGGAGACCCAGTACTTC | TRBV20-1 | . | . | TRBJ2-5
CARTGRKQGIETQYF | TGTGCCAGGACCGGGCGTAAACAGGGAATAGAGACCCAGTACTTC | TRBV2 | . | . | TRBJ2-5
CASSFRRGPGETQYF | TGTGCCAGCAGCTTTCGGCGGGGGCCTGGAGAGACCCAGTACTTC | TRBV11-1 | . | . | TRBJ2-5
CASSGLNEQYF | TGTGCCAGCAGCGGGCTAAACGAGCAGTACTTC | TRBV7-9 | . | . | TRBJ2-7
CASSPWGGGPPGADTQYF | TGTGCCAGCAGCCCCTGGGGCGGGGGGCCGCCTGGCGCAGATACGCAGTATTTT | TRBV9 | TRBD2 | . | TRBJ2-3